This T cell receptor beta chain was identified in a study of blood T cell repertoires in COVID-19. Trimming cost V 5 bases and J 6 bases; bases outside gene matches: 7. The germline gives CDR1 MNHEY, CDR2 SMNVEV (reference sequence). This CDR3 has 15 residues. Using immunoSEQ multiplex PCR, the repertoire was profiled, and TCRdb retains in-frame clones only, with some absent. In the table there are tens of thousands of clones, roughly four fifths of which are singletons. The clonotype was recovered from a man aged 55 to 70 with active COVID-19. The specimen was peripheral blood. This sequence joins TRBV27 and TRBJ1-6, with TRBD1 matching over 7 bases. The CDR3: CASSPQTGINSPLHF. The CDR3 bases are TGTGCCAGCAGTCCCCAGACAGGGATTAATTCACCCCTCCACTTT.